Only one count was recorded for the clone carrying this TCR beta chain. Its antigen remains unidentified. These data originate in a study of blood T cells in healthy people across ages. A second PCR, run for about 7 to 11 cycles, used a sample-barcoded 5' primer plus a J-beta primer mix. Every sample gave at least 2.5 million paired-end reads containing CDR3. MiXCR, applied by TCRdb to the 5' RACE reads, yields one record per CDR3 protein. The top ten clones hold around 24% of a sample with under 750,000 distinct CDR3 sequences, roughly 43% of them seen once. This CDR3 has 15 amino acids. Germline-derived CDR1 and CDR2 are DFQATT and SNEGSKA (reference sequence). Between the trimmed V and J ends, which lost 2 bases and 0 bases, there was a span of 11 bases. Study-level points and caveats: Higher diversity and more naive CD4+ cells were features of long-lived donors, compared to aged donors. Investigators viewed diversity estimates from one million T cells as underestimates, the study reported.

The specimen sequenced was blood. The TCR originated in an older man in good health. The V and J genes are TRBV20-1 and TRBJ2-1; D is possibly TRBD1 (5 bases). For the CDR3, the DNA is TGCAGTGCTAGAAAGGTCAGGGACTCCTACAATGAGCAGTTCTTC. It is translated as CSARKVRDSYNEQFF.